The rows below give T cell receptor beta chains drawn from one sample of a study of T-cell memory formation after mild COVID-19. Each CDR3 protein gets one entry after TCRdb re-called the 5' RACE reads with MiXCR. In the table there are roughly 240,000 distinct CDR3 sequences, roughly 16% of which are singletons. Sequences were obtained from PBMCs or a T cell subset sorted from them (not recorded which). The receptors derive from a man between 18 and 35 years old who had mild COVID-19 (a few samples of this study predate the infection). Cell type and time point are not known. Each CDR3 is given with its conserved first and last residue. A D gene is named only where the DNA matches it firmly. Part of the rows lack a size; the others show once, few, many or a class for expanded clones.

size	D	length	V	J	DNA	CDR3
few	TRBD1	14	TRBV6-2/TRBV6-3	TRBJ1-5	TGTGCCAGCAGTTGGGACAGGGGAAATCAGCCCCAGCATTTT	CASSWDRGNQPQHF
NA	TRBD2	14	TRBV7-9	TRBJ2-3	TGTGCAGCTAGCGGCTTACCTAGCACAGATACGCAGTATTTT	CAASGLPSTDTQYF
few	TRBD1	17	TRBV4-3	TRBJ1-2	TGCGCCAGCAGCCACTCCCCCAGTCAGGGGGCGTGGAGTGGCTACACCTTC	CASSHSPSQGAWSGYTF
NA	TRBD2	17	TRBV4-3	TRBJ2-2	TGCGCCAGCAGCCAAAGGCTAGCGGGGGGGCGTACCGGGGAGCTGTTTTTT	CASSQRLAGGRTGELFF
NA	NA	12	TRBV29-1	TRBJ2-3	TGCAGCGTTGATTGGGGCGGCGATACGCAGTATTTT	CSVDWGGDTQYF
few	NA	12	TRBV6-6	TRBJ1-2	TGTGCCACCAATCCTAGTGGCTATGGCTACACCTTC	CATNPSGYGYTF
NA	NA	13	TRBV4-3	TRBJ2-1	TGCGCCAGCCGCGGGACCGCCTACAATGAGCAGTTCTTC	CASRGTAYNEQFF
few	TRBD1	16	TRBV5-1	TRBJ1-1	TGCGCCAGCAGCTTGGGACAGGGAGCCCTCAACACTGAAGCTTTCTTT	CASSLGQGALNTEAFF
NA	NA	15	TRBV27	TRBJ1-1	TGTGCCAGCAGTTTAATGGGGGCCGCGAACACTGAAGCTTTCTTT	CASSLMGAANTEAFF
NA	TRBD1	15	TRBV7-9	TRBJ1-1	TGTGCCAGCAGCCCACCGGACAGGGAGAGCCCTGAAGCTTTCTTT	CASSPPDRESPEAFF
few	NA	16	TRBV11-2	TRBJ2-1	TGTGCCAGCAGCTTAGAGATGCCTGTTGGCTACAATGAGCAGTTCTTC	CASSLEMPVGYNEQFF
NA	NA	14	TRBV5-1	TRBJ2-2	TGCGCCAGCAGCTTGAATTCTAACACCGGGGAGCTGTTTTTT	CASSLNSNTGELFF
few	NA	13	TRBV11-2	TRBJ1-3	TGTGCCAGCAGCTCACGGACTGGAAACACCATATATTTT	CASSSRTGNTIYF
NA	NA	13	TRBV19	TRBJ2-7	TGTGCCAGTAGTTTTGGGTTGGCCTACGAGCAGTACTTC	CASSFGLAYEQYF
many	TRBD1	13	TRBV20-1	TRBJ1-4	TGCAGTGCCCGGGACAGCCTTAATGAAAAACTGTTTTTT	CSARDSLNEKLFF
few	TRBD1	13	TRBV5-6	TRBJ2-7	TGTGCCAGCAGCGGTGACAGGGACTACGAGCAGTACTTC	CASSGDRDYEQYF
NA	TRBD1	16	TRBV7-2	TRBJ1-3	TGTGCCAGCAGCTTTGGAAGACAGGGGTCAGGAAACACCATATATTTT	CASSFGRQGSGNTIYF
NA	NA	13	TRBV7-9	TRBJ2-5	TGTGCCAGCAGCCCATGGACCAGGGAGACCCAGTACTTC	CASSPWTRETQYF
few	NA	14	TRBV3-1	TRBJ2-5	TGTGCCAGCAGCCCCTCGGGACTCCAAGAGACCCAGTACTTC	CASSPSGLQETQYF
NA	NA	12	TRBV6-4	TRBJ1-2	TGTGCCAGCAGTGACCTCGGGAATGGCTACACCTTC	CASSDLGNGYTF
few	NA	12	TRBV12-5	TRBJ1-1	TGTGCTAGTGGTTTGGTCTCAGCTGAAGCTTTCTTT	CASGLVSAEAFF
few	TRBD2	15	TRBV30	TRBJ2-1	TGTGCCTGGACTAGCGGGGGGGCCGTATGGAGCGAGCAGTTCTTC	CAWTSGGAVWSEQFF
NA	NA	15	TRBV27	TRBJ1-4	TGTGCCAGCAGTCCCCGGGGGGGGGCCGGTGAAAAACTGTTTTTT	CASSPRGGAGEKLFF
NA	NA	18	TRBV4-1	TRBJ1-5	TGCGCCAGCAGCCAAGAAGGAGGGAGCGGTAGCGGTAAGCAGCCCCAGCATTTT	CASSQEGGSGSGKQPQHF
NA	NA	14	TRBV18	TRBJ2-5	TGTGCCAGCTCAGCTCTAGCGAGACAAGAGACCCAGTACTTC	CASSALARQETQYF
NA	TRBD1	12	TRBV6-5	TRBJ2-7	TGTGCCAGCAGGACAGGGTTGAACGAGCAGTACTTC	CASRTGLNEQYF
few	NA	14	TRBV20-1	TRBJ1-3	TGCAGTGCTAGGGACCGACGGAGTGGAAACACCATATATTTT	CSARDRRSGNTIYF
few	NA	14	TRBV5-1	TRBJ2-5	TGCGCCAGCAGCTTCGGGGCCCCTCCTGAGACCCAGTACTTC	CASSFGAPPETQYF
few	TRBD1	15	TRBV9	TRBJ1-6	TGTGCCAGCAGCCTGACAGGGGGCATTAATTCACCCCTCCACTTT	CASSLTGGINSPLHF
NA	NA	15	TRBV12-3/TRBV12-4	TRBJ2-3	TGTGCCAGCAGGGGGCGACCCGTGGGTCCAGATACGCAGTATTTT	CASRGRPVGPDTQYF
few	NA	15	TRBV12-3/TRBV12-4	TRBJ2-7	TGTGCCAGCAGTCCCCGGGAGGGGGCGAGATACGAGCAGTACTTC	CASSPREGARYEQYF
NA	TRBD1	19	TRBV7-2	TRBJ1-4	TGTGCCAGCAGCTTAGTACTCCCCGGTCAGGGGGACACTAATGAAAAACTGTTTTTT	CASSLVLPGQGDTNEKLFF
NA	TRBD2	15	TRBV6-1	TRBJ2-1	TGTGCCAGCAGTGAAGAAGGCGGGGGCTACAATGAGCAGTTCTTC	CASSEEGGGYNEQFF
NA	NA	16	TRBV25-1	TRBJ2-2	TGTGCCAGCAGTGAATCCGGCCAGGGTCGGGCCGGGGAGCTGTTTTTT	CASSESGQGRAGELFF
few	TRBD2	16	TRBV9	TRBJ2-1	TGTGCCAGCAGCGTAGCTACGGGACTAGCGGCGAATGAGCAGTTCTTC	CASSVATGLAANEQFF
NA	NA	14	TRBV15	TRBJ2-3	TGTGCCACCAGCAGAGACAGGGGTGCAGATACGCAGTATTTT	CATSRDRGADTQYF
NA	NA	13	TRBV12-3/TRBV12-4	TRBJ2-5	TGTGCCAGCAGTCCGACTTTTGGAGAGACCCAGTACTTC	CASSPTFGETQYF
few	NA	14	TRBV7-2	TRBJ2-3	TGTGCCAGCAGCTTCCTAGGTAGAACAGATACGCAGTATTTT	CASSFLGRTDTQYF
NA	NA	14	TRBV20-1	TRBJ2-5	TGCAGCTTGCCCGTACCCGGGACGGGAGAGACCCAGTACTTC	CSLPVPGTGETQYF
few	NA	13	TRBV11-2	TRBJ2-1	TGTGCCAGCAGCTTAGAAAGGCTTGGTGTGTTATTCTTC	CASSLERLGVLFF
few	NA	12	TRBV12-3/TRBV12-4	TRBJ1-2	TGTGCCAGCAGCTTTCCCCTGAGGGGCTACACCTTC	CASSFPLRGYTF
few	NA	13	TRBV6-1	TRBJ1-2	TGTGCCAGCAGTGAAAGTCAAGGCTATGGCTACACCTTC	CASSESQGYGYTF
many	TRBD2	16	TRBV5-1	TRBJ2-3	TGCGCCAGCAGCCCCTCAACTAGCGGGGGCACAGATACGCAGTATTTT	CASSPSTSGGTDTQYF
NA	TRBD1	15	TRBV6-5	TRBJ2-2	TGTGCCAGCAGTCGGGCGACAGGGATTGGGGGGGAGCTGTTTTTT	CASSRATGIGGELFF
few	NA	14	TRBV5-1	TRBJ2-1	TGCGCCAGCAGCTTGGGAGTAATCTACAATGAGCAGTTCTTC	CASSLGVIYNEQFF
NA	NA	15	TRBV4-3	TRBJ2-6	TGCGCCAGCAGACGTGGGAACTCTGGGGCCAACGTCCTGACTTTC	CASRRGNSGANVLTF